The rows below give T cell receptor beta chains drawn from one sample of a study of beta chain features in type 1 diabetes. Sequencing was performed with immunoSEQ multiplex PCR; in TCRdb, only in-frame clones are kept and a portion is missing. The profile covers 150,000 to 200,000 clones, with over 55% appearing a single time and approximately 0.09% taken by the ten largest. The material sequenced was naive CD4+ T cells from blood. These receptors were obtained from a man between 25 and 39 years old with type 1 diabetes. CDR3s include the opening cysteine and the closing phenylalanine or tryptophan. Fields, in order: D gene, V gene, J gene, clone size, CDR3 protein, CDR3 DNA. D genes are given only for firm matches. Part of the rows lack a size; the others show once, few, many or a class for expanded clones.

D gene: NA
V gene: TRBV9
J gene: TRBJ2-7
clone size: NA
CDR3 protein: CASSILSTPTEQYF
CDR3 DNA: TGTGCCAGCAGCATACTCTCGACCCCTACCGAGCAGTACTTC

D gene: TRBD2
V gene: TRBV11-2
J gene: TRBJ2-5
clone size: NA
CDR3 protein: CASSWTSGQETQYF
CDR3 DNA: TGTGCCAGCAGCTGGACTAGCGGCCAAGAGACCCAGTACTTC

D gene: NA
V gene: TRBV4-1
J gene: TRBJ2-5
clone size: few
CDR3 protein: CASSQDMPSLGGTETQYF
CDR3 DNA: TGCGCCAGCAGCCAAGATATGCCTTCACTGGGGGGAACAGAGACCCAGTACTTC

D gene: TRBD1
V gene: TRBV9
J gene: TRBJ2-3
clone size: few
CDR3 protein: CASSVDRGSNTQYF
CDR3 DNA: TGTGCCAGCAGCGTAGACAGGGGGTCGAATACGCAGTATTTT

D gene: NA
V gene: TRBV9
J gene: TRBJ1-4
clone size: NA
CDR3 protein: CASSPGFEGGEKLFF
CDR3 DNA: TGTGCCAGCAGCCCAGGATTCGAGGGCGGCGAAAAACTGTTTTTT

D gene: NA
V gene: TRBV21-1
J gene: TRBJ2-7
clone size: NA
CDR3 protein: CARETRPYEQYF
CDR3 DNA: TGTGCCAGAGAGACGAGGCCCTACGAGCAGTACTTC

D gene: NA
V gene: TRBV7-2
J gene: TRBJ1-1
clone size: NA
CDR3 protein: CASSLGDSTEAFF
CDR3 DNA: TGTGCCAGCAGCTTAGGAGATAGCACTGAAGCTTTCTTT

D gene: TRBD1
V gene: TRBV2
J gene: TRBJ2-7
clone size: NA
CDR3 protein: CASRQGVFYEQYF
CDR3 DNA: TGTGCCAGCAGACAGGGGGTCTTCTACGAGCAGTACTTC

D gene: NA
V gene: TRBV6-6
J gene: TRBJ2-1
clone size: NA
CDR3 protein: CASSYSGRVDEQFF
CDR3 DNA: TGTGCCAGCAGTTACTCTGGCAGGGTGGATGAGCAGTTCTTC

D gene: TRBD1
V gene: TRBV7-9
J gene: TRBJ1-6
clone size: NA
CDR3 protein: CASNPTGGAYSPLHF
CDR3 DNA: TGTGCCAGCAACCCGACAGGGGGAGCATATTCACCCCTCCACTTT

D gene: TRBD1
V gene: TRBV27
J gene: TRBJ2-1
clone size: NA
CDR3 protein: CASSLSPGQGSYNEQFF
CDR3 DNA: TGTGCCAGCAGTTTATCCCCGGGACAGGGATCCTACAATGAGCAGTTCTTC

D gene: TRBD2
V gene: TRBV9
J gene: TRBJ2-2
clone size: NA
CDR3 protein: CASSFLAGALNTGELFF
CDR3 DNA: TGTGCCAGCAGTTTCCTAGCGGGGGCCCTCAACACCGGGGAGCTGTTTTTT

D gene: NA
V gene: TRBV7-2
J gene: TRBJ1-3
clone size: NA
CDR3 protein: CASSLVRSGNTIYF
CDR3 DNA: TGTGCCAGCAGCTTAGTCAGGTCTGGAAACACCATATATTTT

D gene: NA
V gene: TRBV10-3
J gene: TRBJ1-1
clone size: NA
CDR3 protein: CAISVQGGTEAFF
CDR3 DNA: TGTGCCATCAGCGTACAGGGTGGCACTGAAGCTTTCTTT

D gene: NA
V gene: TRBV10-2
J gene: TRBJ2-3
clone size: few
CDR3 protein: CASRVAGTDTQYF
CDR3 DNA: TGCGCCAGCAGGGTAGCGGGCACAGATACGCAGTATTTT

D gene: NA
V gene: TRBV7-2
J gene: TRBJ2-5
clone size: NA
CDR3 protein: CASSAFGGVSETQYF
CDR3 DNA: TGTGCCAGCAGCGCCTTCGGAGGGGTATCGGAGACCCAGTACTTC

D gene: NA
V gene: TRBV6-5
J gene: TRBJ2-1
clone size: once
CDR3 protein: CASREDRTYNEQFF
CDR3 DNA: TGTGCCAGCAGGGAGGACAGAACGTACAATGAGCAGTTCTTC

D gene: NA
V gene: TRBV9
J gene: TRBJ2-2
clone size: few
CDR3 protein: CASSVTISLNTGELFF
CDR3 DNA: TGTGCCAGCAGCGTTACTATCAGTTTGAACACCGGGGAGCTGTTTTTT

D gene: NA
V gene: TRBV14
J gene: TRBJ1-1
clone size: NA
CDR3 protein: CASSQLRDAAEAFF
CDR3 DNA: TGTGCCAGCAGCCAATTAAGGGACGCCGCTGAAGCTTTCTTT

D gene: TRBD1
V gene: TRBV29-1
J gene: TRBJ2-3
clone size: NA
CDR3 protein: CSVVRRGQTDTQYF
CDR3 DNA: TGCAGCGTTGTTCGAAGGGGGCAAACAGATACGCAGTATTTT

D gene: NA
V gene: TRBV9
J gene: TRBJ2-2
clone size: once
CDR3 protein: CASSGGGFWDTGELFF
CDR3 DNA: TGTGCCAGCAGCGGAGGGGGATTTTGGGACACCGGGGAGCTGTTTTTT

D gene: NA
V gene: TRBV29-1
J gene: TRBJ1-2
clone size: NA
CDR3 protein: CSVWQVGGYTF
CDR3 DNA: TGCAGCGTTTGGCAGGTTGGTGGCTACACCTTC

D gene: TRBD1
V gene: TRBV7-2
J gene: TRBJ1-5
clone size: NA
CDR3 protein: CASSPNRGEPQHF
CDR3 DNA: TGTGCCAGCAGCCCCAACAGGGGGGAGCCCCAGCATTTT

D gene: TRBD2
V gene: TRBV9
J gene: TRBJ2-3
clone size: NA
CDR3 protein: CASSTRLAGAGDTQYF
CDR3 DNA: TGTGCCAGCAGCACCAGACTAGCGGGGGCAGGGGATACGCAGTATTTT

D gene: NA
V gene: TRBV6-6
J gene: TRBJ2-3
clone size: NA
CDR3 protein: CASTSADTQYF
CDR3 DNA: TGTGCCAGCACTTCCGCGGATACGCAGTATTTT

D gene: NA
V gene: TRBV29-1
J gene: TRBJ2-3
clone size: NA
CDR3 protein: CSVEKGAGGTDTQYF
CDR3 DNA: TGCAGCGTTGAAAAGGGTGCAGGGGGCACAGATACGCAGTATTTT

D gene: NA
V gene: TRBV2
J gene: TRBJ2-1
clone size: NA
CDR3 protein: CASSGTESYNEQFF
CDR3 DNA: TGTGCCAGCAGTGGGACGGAATCCTACAATGAGCAGTTCTTC

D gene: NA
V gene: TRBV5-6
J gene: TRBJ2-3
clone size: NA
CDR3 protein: CASSLEGTDTQYF
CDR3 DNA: TGTGCCAGCAGCTTGGAGGGCACAGATACGCAGTATTTT

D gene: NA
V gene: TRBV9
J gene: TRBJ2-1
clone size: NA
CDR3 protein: CASSAQLWRSNEQFF
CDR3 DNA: TGTGCCAGCAGCGCACAGCTGTGGAGGAGCAATGAGCAGTTCTTC

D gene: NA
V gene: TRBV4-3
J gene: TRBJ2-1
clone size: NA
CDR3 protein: CASSQYNEQFF
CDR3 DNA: TGCGCCAGCAGCCAGTACAATGAGCAGTTCTTC

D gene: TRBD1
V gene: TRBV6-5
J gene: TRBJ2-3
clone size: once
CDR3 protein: CASKPGQNTDTQYF
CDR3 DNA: TGTGCCAGCAAGCCGGGACAGAACACAGATACGCAGTATTTT

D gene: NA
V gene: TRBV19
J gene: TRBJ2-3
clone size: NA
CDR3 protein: CASRQPADTQYF
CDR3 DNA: TGTGCCAGTAGGCAGCCTGCAGATACGCAGTATTTT

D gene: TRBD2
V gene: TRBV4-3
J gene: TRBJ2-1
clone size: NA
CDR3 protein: CASSPRGDSYNEQFF
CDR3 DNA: TGCGCCAGCAGCCCCCGGGGGGACTCCTACAATGAGCAGTTCTTC

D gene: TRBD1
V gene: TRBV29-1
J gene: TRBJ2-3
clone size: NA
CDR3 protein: CSVEATGALPPDTQYF
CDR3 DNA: TGCAGCGTTGAGGCTACAGGGGCCCTCCCTCCAGATACGCAGTATTTT

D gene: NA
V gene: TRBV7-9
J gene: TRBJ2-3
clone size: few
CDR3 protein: CASSQDQVGDTQYF
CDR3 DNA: TGTGCCAGCAGCCAAGACCAGGTCGGGGATACGCAGTATTTT

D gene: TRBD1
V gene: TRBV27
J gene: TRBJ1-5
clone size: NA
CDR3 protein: CASSSGQGRVQPQHF
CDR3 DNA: TGTGCCAGCAGTTCCGGACAGGGGCGAGTTCAGCCCCAGCATTTT